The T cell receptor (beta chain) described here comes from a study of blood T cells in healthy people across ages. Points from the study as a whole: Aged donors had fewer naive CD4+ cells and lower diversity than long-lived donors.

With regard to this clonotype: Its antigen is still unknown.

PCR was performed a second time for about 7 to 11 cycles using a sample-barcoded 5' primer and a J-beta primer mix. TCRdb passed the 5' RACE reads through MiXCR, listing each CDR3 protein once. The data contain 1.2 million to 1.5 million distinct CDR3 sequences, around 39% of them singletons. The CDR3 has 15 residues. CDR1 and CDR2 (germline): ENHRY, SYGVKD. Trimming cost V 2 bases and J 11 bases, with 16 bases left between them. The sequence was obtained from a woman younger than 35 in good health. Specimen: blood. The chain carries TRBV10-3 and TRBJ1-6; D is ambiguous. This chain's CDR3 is CAISETSSYSPPLHF. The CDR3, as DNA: TGTGCCATCAGTGAGACGAGCTCCTATAGTCCACCCCTCCACTTT.